This T cell receptor (beta chain) is from a study of cytomegalovirus exposure and HLA in healthy donors. Study-level findings and limits: There were several of the most significant clusters that appeared linked to common viral pathogens in a later analysis. For cytomegalovirus status, the classifier reportedly gave diagnoses with high specificity and sensitivity. Later analysis identified a missense DCLRE1C variant that was linked to TCR beta V- and J-gene trimming.

Worth noting for this clone: Its specificity is not known.

Looked up from germline, CDR1 is PRHDT and CDR2 is FYEKMQ (reference sequence). Trimming cost V 0 bases and J 7 bases, with 12 bases left between them. This CDR3 region has 14 residues. PCR was performed using 60 Vbeta and 13 Jbeta primers. Using immunoSEQ multiplex PCR, the repertoire was profiled, and TCRdb retains in-frame clones only, with some absent. The sample yields under 200,000 clones, about 80% seen once. The sequencing input was PBMCs. The TCR sequence derives from a woman aged 40 to 55 in good health and CMV-seronegative. The genes are TRBV13 and TRBJ1-2, with D possibly TRBD1 on 5 matching bases. The CDR3 reads CASSLGRTPAGYTF. The DNA of the CDR3 is TGTGCCAGCAGCTTAGGACGGACACCCGCTGGCTACACCTTC.